The 15 T cell receptor beta chains given below trace back to one sample, sequenced in a study of Graves' ophthalmopathy and Graves' hyperthyroidism. As the template, RNA transcripts were used to amplify TCR beta CDR3 regions. HTBI primers were used in a first-round RT-PCR, which preceded a second-round multiplex PCR. MiXCR, applied by TCRdb to the multiplex PCR reads, yields one record per CDR3 protein. The sample holds 360,000 or so distinct CDR3 sequences, approximately 16% seen once. The sample comprised peripheral blood. These receptors all come from a woman younger than 35 with Graves' ophthalmopathy.

There are many counts of this clonotype. The J gene is TRBJ2-7, the V gene TRBV28; 9 nucleotides agree with TRBD2. The germline CDR1 and CDR2 sequences are MDHEN and SYDVKM. The CDR3 consists of 13 residues. The trim removed 5 bases at V and 5 bases at J, leaving 4 bases unmatched. The CDR3 DNA reads TGTGCCAGCAGTAGCGGGAGGACGGACGAGCAGTACTTC. This gives the protein CASSSGRTDEQYF.

The rearrangement joins TRBV11-2 to TRBJ2-7; 12 positions agree with TRBD2. The CDR3 has 15 residues. The V and J ends lost 5 bases and 4 bases, in that order; junction bases with no gene match: 6. From germline, CDR1 is SGHAT and CDR2 FQNNGV. The DNA for the CDR3 is TGTGCCAGCAGCACTAGCGGGAGGAACGGTTACGAGCAGTACTTC. This sequence encodes CASSTSGRNGYEQYF.

The gene calls are TRBV7-9 and TRBJ1-1, with D uncertain. V was shortened by 1 base and J by 7 bases, with 10 bases between the two germline ends. This CDR3 has 13 amino acids. Per germline, CDR1 SEHNR and CDR2 FQNEAQ (reference sequence). This CDR3 is CASSLGRTNEAFF. DNA for the CDR3: TGTGCCAGCAGCTTAGGCCGGACGAATGAAGCTTTCTTT.

This clonotype has ten or more counts. This sequence joins TRBV28 and TRBJ2-7; D gene ambiguous. Trimming took 2 bases from V and 3 from J, leaving 8 bases between them. Looked up from germline, CDR1 is MDHEN and CDR2 is SYDVKM. The CDR3 runs to 13 residues. CDR3 DNA: TGTGCCAGCAGTTTAAGCCAGGACTACGAGCAGTACTTC. This encodes CASSLSQDYEQYF. Together with reference TRBV28 and TRBJ2-7, the CDR3 gives the full variable domain: DVKVTQSSRYLVKRTGEKVFLECVQDMDHENMFWYRQDPGLGLRLIYFSYDVKMKEKGDIPEGYSVSREKKERFSLILESASTNQTSMYLCASSLSQDYEQYFGPGTRLTVT.

This clonotype was detected ten times or more. This sequence joins TRBV18 and TRBJ1-5; 7 bases fit TRBD1. CDR1 is KGHSH, CDR2 LQKENI, per germline. V lost 3 bases and J lost 4; bases outside the gene matches: 3. The CDR3 is made up of 14 amino acids. CDR3 coding DNA: TGTGCCAGCTCACCGACCAGGGGGAATCAGCCCCAGCATTTT. Translating it yields CASSPTRGNQPQHF.

This clonotype was seen at least ten times. This chain joins TRBV27 and TRBJ1-2; D is possibly TRBD1 (5 bases). The CDR3 runs 17 residues. The germline gives CDR1 MNHEY, CDR2 SMNVEV (reference sequence). V was cut by 0 bases and J by 0 bases, with 14 bases left in between. The CDR3 loop reads CASSLSAGWGPNYGYTF. The CDR3 nucleotides are TGTGCCAGCAGTTTATCGGCAGGGTGGGGACCTAACTATGGCTACACCTTC.

This clonotype was seen many times. The rearrangement links TRBV6-1 to TRBJ2-5; no definite D call. The germline V and J ends were trimmed by 4 bases and 1 base, with 7 bases remaining between them. Germline values: CDR1 MNHNS, CDR2 SASEGT. The CDR3 extends over 13 amino acids. CDR3 in DNA: TGTGCCAGCAGTGGCACATTCCAAGAGACCCAGTACTTC. This codes for CASSGTFQETQYF.

At least ten counts were recorded for this clonotype. The rearrangement uses TRBV12-3 or TRBV12-4 and TRBJ2-5; D is unclear. The length of the CDR3 is 15 residues. V lost 4 bases to trimming and J lost 3 bases, with 15 bases between them. The chain's CDR3 is CASSSPSTEKETQYF. The CDR3 bases are TGTGCCAGCAGTTCCCCCTCAACAGAGAAAGAGACCCAGTACTTC.

This clonotype was seen more than once but under ten times. This sequence joins TRBV7-2 and TRBJ2-5; TRBD1 agrees at 11 bases. The germline V gene has CDR1 SGHTA and CDR2 FQGNSA. The CDR3 is 15 residues long. The J segment lost 5 bases and the V segment lost 4 bases, leaving 6 bases of the junction unmatched. This CDR3 is CASSSSDRGQETQYF. The DNA for the CDR3 is TGTGCCAGCAGCTCATCGGACAGGGGGCAGGAGACCCAGTACTTC. Combining the CDR3 with reference TRBV7-2 and TRBJ2-5 gives the whole variable domain GAGVSQSPSNKVTEKGKDVELRCDPISGHTALYWYRQSLGQGLEFLIYFQGNSAPDKSGLPSDRFSAERTGGSVSTLTIQRTQQEDSAVYLCASSSSDRGQETQYFGPGTRLLVL.

The V call is TRBV11-1, the J call TRBJ2-7; tentative D call: TRBD1 (6 bases). The CDR3 totals 14 residues. V was trimmed by 2 bases and J by 1 base, leaving 9 bases between them. Per the germline V gene, CDR1 is SGHAT and CDR2 is FQDESV (reference sequence). Here the CDR3 reads CASSLRDNSYEQYF. In DNA form, the CDR3 reads TGTGCCAGCAGCTTAAGGGACAATTCCTACGAGCAGTACTTC. Full variable domain (rest looked up from reference TRBV11-1 and TRBJ2-7): EAEVAQSPRYKITEKSQAVAFWCDPISGHATLYWYRQILGQGPELLVQFQDESVVDDSQLPKDRFSAERLKGVDSTLKIQPAELGDSAMYLCASSLRDNSYEQYFGPGTRLTVT.

In its sample, this clonotype was seen many times. The J gene is TRBJ1-3, the V gene TRBV6-1, with D maybe TRBD1 (6 bases). This CDR3 spans 15 amino acids. Per the germline V gene, CDR1 is MNHNS and CDR2 is SASEGT. V lost 6 bases to trimming and J lost 5 bases, with 17 bases between them. The CDR3 sequence is CASSTSGGQRNTIYF. In DNA form, the CDR3 reads TGTGCCAGCAGCACGTCCGGGGGGCAGAGAAACACCATATATTTT.

This clonotype was seen many times. The CDR3 DNA reads TGCGCCAGCAGCTCAAAACCAAGCGGGAGGGAGGAGCAGTACTTC. Translation gives CASSSKPSGREEQYF. The chain employs TRBV5-1 and TRBJ2-7; TRBD2 matches 10 bases. The V gene's germline CDR1 is SGHRS and CDR2 YFSETQ. V shed 3 bases and J 7 bases; nucleotides not matched to a gene: 10. This CDR3 has 15 residues.

Ten or more counts support this clonotype. V is TRBV30 and J is TRBJ1-5; no firm D call. Trimming removed 0 bases at V and 5 bases at J, with 11 bases between. Germline CDR1 GTSNPN, CDR2 SVGIG (reference sequence). This CDR3 has 14 residues. The CDR3 region has the DNA TGTGCCTGGAGTGTCCTAGCAAAAGATCAGCCCCAGCATTTT. Translation gives CAWSVLAKDQPQHF.

This clonotype has at least ten counts. The chain is built from TRBV20-1 and TRBJ1-1, with 7 bases aligning to TRBD1. The CDR3 runs to 17 residues. Germline-derived CDR1 and CDR2 are DFQATT and SNEGSKA (reference sequence). V was clipped by 1 base and J by 3 bases; unmatched bases: 14. CDR3 nucleotide sequence: TGCAGTGCTAGAGGAGGGGGCGGATTAACTCGGGACACTGAAGCTTTCTTT. Translating it yields CSARGGGGLTRDTEAFF.

The chain recombines TRBV12-3 or TRBV12-4 with TRBJ2-7, with TRBD2 as a possible D gene (7 bases). There are 16 residues in the CDR3. Trimming pared 2 bases from V and 3 bases from J, leaving 17 bases between. The CDR3 nucleotides read TGTGCCAGCAGTTTAAGGATCGGGGGGCTTAACTACGAGCAGTACTTC. Its protein is CASSLRIGGLNYEQYF.